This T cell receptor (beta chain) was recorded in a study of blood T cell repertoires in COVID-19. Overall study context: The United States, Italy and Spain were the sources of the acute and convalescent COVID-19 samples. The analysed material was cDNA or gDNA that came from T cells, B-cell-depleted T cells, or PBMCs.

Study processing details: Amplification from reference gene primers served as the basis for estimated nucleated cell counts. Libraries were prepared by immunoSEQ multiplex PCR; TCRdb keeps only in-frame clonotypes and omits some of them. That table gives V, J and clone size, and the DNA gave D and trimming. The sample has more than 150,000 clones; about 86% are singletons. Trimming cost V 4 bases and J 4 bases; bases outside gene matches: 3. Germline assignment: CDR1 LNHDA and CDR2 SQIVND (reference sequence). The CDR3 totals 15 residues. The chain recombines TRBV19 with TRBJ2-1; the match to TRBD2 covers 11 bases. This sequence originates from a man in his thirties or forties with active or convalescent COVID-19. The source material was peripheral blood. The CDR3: CASSTLAGGYNEQFF. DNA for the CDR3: TGTGCCAGTAGTACCCTAGCGGGGGGTTACAATGAGCAGTTCTTC.